The rows below give T cell receptor beta chains drawn from one sample of a study of cytomegalovirus exposure and HLA in healthy donors. Repertoires were generated with immunoSEQ multiplex PCR, while TCRdb's copy carries only in-frame clones and drops some. The repertoire holds approximately 120,000 clones, with less than 85% as singletons. The sequenced material came from PBMCs. The receptors were sampled from a man younger than 30 in good health and CMV-seropositive. Both conserved end residues are part of each CDR3. A D gene is named only where the DNA matches it firmly. Clone sizes are given selectively: once, few, many, or a class where the clone is expanded.

d_call: NA; v_call: TRBV10-3; clone_size: NA; j_call: TRBJ2-7; cdr3_nt: TGTGCCATCGGGGACACCCTGTCCTACGAGCAGTACTTC; cdr3_aa: CAIGDTLSYEQYF
d_call: TRBD2; v_call: TRBV28; clone_size: few; j_call: TRBJ2-3; cdr3_nt: TGTGCCAGCAGTCTGCTGACTAGCGGGGGGTCAGATACGCAGTATTTT; cdr3_aa: CASSLLTSGGSDTQYF
d_call: TRBD2; v_call: TRBV11-3; clone_size: few; j_call: TRBJ2-2; cdr3_nt: TGTGCCAGCAGCTCCCCTAGCGGGGGGGCCGGGGAGCTGTTTTTT; cdr3_aa: CASSSPSGGAGELFF
d_call: NA; v_call: TRBV28; clone_size: NA; j_call: TRBJ1-6; cdr3_nt: TGTGCCAGCAGCCCAGGGTATAATTTCGGTTCACCCCTCCACTTT; cdr3_aa: CASSPGYNFGSPLHF
d_call: NA; v_call: TRBV28; clone_size: NA; j_call: TRBJ1-1; cdr3_nt: TGTGCCAGCAGTTTAAGGGCAGGGCTTACTGAAGCTTTCTTT; cdr3_aa: CASSLRAGLTEAFF
d_call: NA; v_call: TRBV15; clone_size: NA; j_call: TRBJ2-7; cdr3_nt: TGTGCCACCAGCAGAGCGCAGGGAACATTCCAGCAGTACTTC; cdr3_aa: CATSRAQGTFQQYF
d_call: NA; v_call: TRBV5-4; clone_size: NA; j_call: TRBJ1-2; cdr3_nt: TGTGCCAGCAGCGCCGACACCTATGGCTACACCTTC; cdr3_aa: CASSADTYGYTF
d_call: TRBD2; v_call: TRBV9; clone_size: NA; j_call: TRBJ2-5; cdr3_nt: TGTGCCAGCAGCGTAGGGGGTAGCGGGGGGTTAGAGACCCAGTACTTC; cdr3_aa: CASSVGGSGGLETQYF
d_call: TRBD2; v_call: TRBV2; clone_size: NA; j_call: TRBJ2-7; cdr3_nt: TGTGCCAGCAGTAGGTCGGGGGGGAGCTCCTACGAGCAGTACTTC; cdr3_aa: CASSRSGGSSYEQYF
d_call: NA; v_call: TRBV6-5; clone_size: NA; j_call: TRBJ2-5; cdr3_nt: TGTGCCAGCAGTTCTGGAGGGGGGGCCGGGGAGACCCAGTACTTC; cdr3_aa: CASSSGGGAGETQYF
d_call: TRBD2; v_call: TRBV10-2; clone_size: NA; j_call: TRBJ2-5; cdr3_nt: TGCGCCAGCAGCGGGACTAGCGGGGGTTTGGGGACCCAGTACTTC; cdr3_aa: CASSGTSGGLGTQYF
d_call: TRBD1; v_call: TRBV10-3; clone_size: NA; j_call: TRBJ2-2; cdr3_nt: TGTGCCATCGATCCGACAGGGATCGGGGAGCTGTTTTTT; cdr3_aa: CAIDPTGIGELFF
d_call: NA; v_call: TRBV5-6; clone_size: NA; j_call: TRBJ1-1; cdr3_nt: TGTGCCAGCAGCTCACGTTCGGGGGCTGAAGCTTTCTTT; cdr3_aa: CASSSRSGAEAFF
d_call: NA; v_call: TRBV5-1; clone_size: few; j_call: TRBJ2-7; cdr3_nt: TGCGCCAGCAGCGCTCAGGACCTCGACTATCTTCAACACGAGCAGTACTTC; cdr3_aa: CASSAQDLDYLQHEQYF
d_call: NA; v_call: TRBV7-8; clone_size: NA; j_call: TRBJ2-7; cdr3_nt: TGTGCCAGCAGCTCGGTGGAGGCACTCTACGAGCAGTACTTC; cdr3_aa: CASSSVEALYEQYF
d_call: TRBD2; v_call: TRBV19; clone_size: NA; j_call: TRBJ2-3; cdr3_nt: TGTGCCAGTAGTATAGGGACTAGCGGGGGCCTAACAGATACGCAGTATTTT; cdr3_aa: CASSIGTSGGLTDTQYF
d_call: TRBD1; v_call: TRBV6-1; clone_size: few; j_call: TRBJ1-4; cdr3_nt: TGTGCCAGCCGGGACAGGGAGGCTGAAAAACTGTTTTTT; cdr3_aa: CASRDREAEKLFF
d_call: NA; v_call: TRBV9; clone_size: NA; j_call: TRBJ2-1; cdr3_nt: TGTGCCAGCAGCGCCCCCGCCGCCGAGGAGCAGTTCTTC; cdr3_aa: CASSAPAAEEQFF
d_call: TRBD1; v_call: TRBV4-1; clone_size: NA; j_call: TRBJ1-2; cdr3_nt: TGCGCCAGCAGCCAAACATTCCTACAGGGGGCCTATGGCTACACCTTC; cdr3_aa: CASSQTFLQGAYGYTF
d_call: NA; v_call: TRBV9; clone_size: NA; j_call: TRBJ1-2; cdr3_nt: TGTGCCAGCACCGAAACGGTAGGGGGAGGCTACACCTTC; cdr3_aa: CASTETVGGGYTF
d_call: TRBD1; v_call: TRBV5-1; clone_size: NA; j_call: TRBJ2-7; cdr3_nt: TGCGCCAGCAGCGTGACAGGGGTAGGCGAGCAGTACTTC; cdr3_aa: CASSVTGVGEQYF
d_call: NA; v_call: TRBV7-3; clone_size: few; j_call: TRBJ2-2; cdr3_nt: TGTGCCAGCAGCTTAACGTTCGGGGACACCGGGGAGCTGTTTTTT; cdr3_aa: CASSLTFGDTGELFF
d_call: TRBD1; v_call: TRBV5-1; clone_size: NA; j_call: TRBJ1-5; cdr3_nt: TGCGCCAGCAGCCCGACAGGGTATAGCAATCAGCCCCAGCATTTT; cdr3_aa: CASSPTGYSNQPQHF
d_call: TRBD2; v_call: TRBV5-6; clone_size: NA; j_call: TRBJ2-5; cdr3_nt: TGTGCCAGCAGCGAGCCCGGGGGGGCCGGAGAGACCCAGTACTTC; cdr3_aa: CASSEPGGAGETQYF
d_call: TRBD1; v_call: TRBV6-1; clone_size: few; j_call: TRBJ2-7; cdr3_nt: TGTGCCAGCACTGACAGGGACGAGCAGTACTTC; cdr3_aa: CASTDRDEQYF
d_call: NA; v_call: TRBV7-9; clone_size: few; j_call: TRBJ1-2; cdr3_nt: TGTGCCAGCAGCTTAGGTCCTACAGGGCCGTATGGCTACACCTTC; cdr3_aa: CASSLGPTGPYGYTF
d_call: NA; v_call: TRBV4-1; clone_size: NA; j_call: TRBJ1-1; cdr3_nt: TGCGCCAGCAGCCAAGATGACAGGCTGAGCGCTGAAGCTTTCTTT; cdr3_aa: CASSQDDRLSAEAFF
d_call: TRBD2; v_call: TRBV5-1; clone_size: NA; j_call: TRBJ2-1; cdr3_nt: TGCGCCAGCAGTTTACTAGCGGGGGGGGACAATGAGCAGTTCTTC; cdr3_aa: CASSLLAGGDNEQFF
d_call: TRBD1; v_call: TRBV19; clone_size: NA; j_call: TRBJ1-5; cdr3_nt: TGTGCCAGTAAGACAGGGTCGAGCAATCAGCCCCAGCATTTT; cdr3_aa: CASKTGSSNQPQHF
d_call: TRBD1; v_call: TRBV19; clone_size: few; j_call: TRBJ1-2; cdr3_nt: TGTGCCAGTAGTATTGGGACAGGGGTAACTAACTATGGCTACACCTTC; cdr3_aa: CASSIGTGVTNYGYTF
d_call: TRBD1; v_call: TRBV6-5; clone_size: once; j_call: TRBJ1-2; cdr3_nt: TGTGCCAGCAGTTACTCGGTGACAGGGAGCTATGGCTACACCTTC; cdr3_aa: CASSYSVTGSYGYTF
d_call: NA; v_call: TRBV7-9; clone_size: few; j_call: TRBJ1-5; cdr3_nt: TGTGCCAGCAGCTTAGGGCCAGGGAAGGGGCAGCCCCAGCATTTT; cdr3_aa: CASSLGPGKGQPQHF
d_call: NA; v_call: TRBV19; clone_size: NA; j_call: TRBJ2-3; cdr3_nt: TGTGCCAGCGAGCGGACAGGCACAGATACGCAGTATTTT; cdr3_aa: CASERTGTDTQYF
d_call: NA; v_call: TRBV7-9; clone_size: few; j_call: TRBJ1-4; cdr3_nt: TGTGCCAGCAGCTTAGTAGAAATCAGGGCCGGGAAACTGTTTTTT; cdr3_aa: CASSLVEIRAGKLFF
d_call: NA; v_call: TRBV19; clone_size: few; j_call: TRBJ1-1; cdr3_nt: TGTGCCAGTAGTATCGGGAGGGAAGGGAGGAACACTGAAGCTTTCTTT; cdr3_aa: CASSIGREGRNTEAFF
d_call: TRBD1; v_call: TRBV7-9; clone_size: NA; j_call: TRBJ2-7; cdr3_nt: TGTGCCAGCAGCTCCAGGACAGGGCGCTCCTACGAGCAGTACTTC; cdr3_aa: CASSSRTGRSYEQYF
d_call: NA; v_call: TRBV10-2; clone_size: NA; j_call: TRBJ1-5; cdr3_nt: TGCGCCACCACGGGGACTGTTAATCAGCCCCAGCATTTT; cdr3_aa: CATTGTVNQPQHF
d_call: NA; v_call: TRBV10-3; clone_size: NA; j_call: TRBJ1-4; cdr3_nt: TGTGCCATCAGTGATTCACAGGGAAGTAGGAATGAAAAACTGTTTTTT; cdr3_aa: CAISDSQGSRNEKLFF
d_call: NA; v_call: TRBV19; clone_size: once; j_call: TRBJ1-5; cdr3_nt: TGTGCCAGTAGTATCTTGGGCAGGGATCAGCCCCAGCATTTT; cdr3_aa: CASSILGRDQPQHF
d_call: NA; v_call: TRBV19; clone_size: NA; j_call: TRBJ2-1; cdr3_nt: TGTGCCAGTAGTATAGGCCAGGGGTACAATGAGCAGTTCTTC; cdr3_aa: CASSIGQGYNEQFF
d_call: NA; v_call: TRBV5-1; clone_size: NA; j_call: TRBJ2-7; cdr3_nt: TGCGCCAGCAGCTGGGACGGGGGCGAGCAGTACTTC; cdr3_aa: CASSWDGGEQYF
d_call: TRBD1; v_call: TRBV7-9; clone_size: NA; j_call: TRBJ1-1; cdr3_nt: TGTGCCAGCAGCTTTATAGGACAGGGGTACACTGAAGCTTTCTTT; cdr3_aa: CASSFIGQGYTEAFF